Listed below are T cell receptor beta chains from one sample, sequenced in a study of vaccination and CD4 T cells after COVID-19. Their specific antigens are unknown. TCRdb analysed the PCR reads with MiXCR anew, one entry per CDR3 protein. The table has around 21,000 distinct CDR3 sequences, about 52% seen once; the top ten hold about 7.2%. The sequenced sample was CD4+ T cells from blood, cultured in vitro. The receptors were gathered from a human donor who had recovered from COVID-19. Both conserved end residues are trimmed from each CDR3.

TRBJ2-7	14	TRBV24-1	ATSDPGPPPGYEQY
TRBJ1-2	13	TRBV6-2/TRBV6-3	ASSPDLGASYGYT
TRBJ2-3	15	TRBV15	ATSRSVLAGGGYTQY
TRBJ1-1	14	TRBV27	ASSLGWRHPGTEAF
TRBJ2-3	13	TRBV19	ASSTGLARTDTQY
TRBJ1-2	15	TRBV19	ASSIDARYPGSYGYT
TRBJ2-7	9	TRBV18	ASSANYEQY
TRBJ1-2	17	TRBV19	ASSIDLLQGRGLDYGYT
TRBJ2-2	13	TRBV7-8	ASSLASPGPGELF
TRBJ1-1	13	TRBV7-2	ASSSKASGLTEAF
TRBJ2-1	16	TRBV15	ATSRDPGLAGPAREQF
TRBJ2-3	13	TRBV6-1	ASSEGQASTDTQY
TRBJ1-6	11	TRBV20-1	SATPGTGEFVN
TRBJ1-3	13	TRBV6-5	ASSYSGGSGNTIY
TRBJ1-6	11	TRBV20-1	SAAGSGGSPLH
TRBJ2-3	14	TRBV5-4	ASSSVLRAATDTQY
TRBJ2-7	14	TRBV5-1	ASSLARWGLAGEQY
TRBJ2-7	14	TRBV5-1	ASSLGGGNKPYEQY
TRBJ2-5	9	TRBV6-1	ASRDGETQY
TRBJ1-2	15	TRBV5-4	ASSLVSFQGPLGGYT
TRBJ2-7	12	TRBV6-2/TRBV6-3	ASSSRALSYEQY
TRBJ1-1	11	TRBV20-1	SAIGGGNTEAF
TRBJ1-1	14	TRBV6-1	ASSSPGTGTNTEAF
TRBJ1-1	13	TRBV14	ASSQRQGFSTEAF
TRBJ1-2	12	TRBV20-1	SARDQQGRHGYT
TRBJ1-1	12	TRBV5-1	ASSLDGQNTEAF
TRBJ2-7	13	TRBV30	AWSVRLHGSYEQY
TRBJ2-7	11	TRBV20-1	SVRTSGSYEQY
TRBJ2-5	10	TRBV11-3	ASSGRIETQY
TRBJ1-1	12	TRBV28	ASSFERQGTEAF
TRBJ2-7	12	TRBV7-2	ASSLSGTLREQY
TRBJ2-3	12	TRBV20-1	SAIAGGNTDTQY
TRBJ2-5	15	TRBV6-1	ASSLQGTLGTQETQY
TRBJ2-3	12	TRBV28	ASSFQRDSDTQY
TRBJ2-5	10	TRBV3-1	ASSQEVETQY
TRBJ1-1	11	TRBV30	AWSQRVDTEAF
TRBJ2-1	12	TRBV7-8	ASSSPQKDNEQF
TRBJ1-2	13	TRBV15	ATSRGAIDNYGYT
TRBJ2-5	12	TRBV21-1	ASSNAPPWETQY
TRBJ1-3	11	TRBV20-1	SAPLSTGNTIY
TRBJ2-4	11	TRBV20-1	SAATSGGDIQY
TRBJ2-5	13	TRBV19	ASSIAAGVEETQY
TRBJ2-1	12	TRBV7-9	ASSPSLLRYEQF
TRBJ2-7	12	TRBV7-8	ASSLWASSYEQY
TRBJ2-4	13	TRBV7-2	ASSLMSSGAEWEY
TRBJ2-3	15	TRBV5-4	ASSRLAGWPSTDTQY
TRBJ1-4	12	TRBV15	ATAPGGINEKLF
TRBJ2-7	9	TRBV11-3	ASSSTAIPA
TRBJ1-1	11	TRBV5-1	ASSLVANTEAF
TRBJ1-1	11	TRBV6-1	ASSVQANTEAF
TRBJ1-6	13	TRBV11-3	ASSLRTGGDSPLH